These 5 T cell receptor beta chains originate from one sample sequenced in a study of shared clonotypes between healthy human individuals (dated by TCRdb to the early 2020s). Library generation was performed with the immunoSEQ multiplex PCR assay. Held by TCRdb, this immuneACCESS table contains in-frame sequences only and omits some clones. Under half of the omission traces to an unresolved V gene where checked; the cause of the rest is unknown. The table for this sample lists some 2 million clones; about 95% of them were counted only once. Jointly, the top ten make up around 1.1% of the sample. For the CD8 naive samples, CD45RO-negative cells were positively selected for CCR7, yielding a CD45RA+CCR7+ population from which TemRA cells were excluded. Material for sequencing was naive CD8+ T cells sorted from blood. The cell subset or site label on this specimen signifies: CD45RA+CCR7+. These receptors originate from a man aged 18-30 years in good health.

The V and J genes are TRBV9 and TRBJ2-5; TRBD2 matches 15 bases. Germline values: CDR1 SGDLS, CDR2 YYNGEE. The CDR3 is 17 residues long. Losses at the gene ends were 4 bases for V and 3 bases for J; bases not matched to a gene: 7. CDR3 sequence: CASSLGTSGRLEETQYF. CDR3 coding DNA: TGTGCCAGCAGCCTAGGGACTAGCGGGAGGTTGGAAGAGACCCAGTACTTC. The full variable domain, rest sourced from reference TRBV9 and TRBJ2-5, is DSGVTQTPKHLITATGQRVTLRCSPRSGDLSVYWYQQSLDQGLQFLIQYYNGEERAKGNILERFSAQQFPDLHSELNLSSLELGDSALYFCASSLGTSGRLEETQYFGPGTRLLVL.

The chain recombines TRBV6-1 with TRBJ1-1, with D maybe TRBD1 (6 bases). V gave up 4 bases and J gave up 3 bases, with 18 bases separating them. CDR3 length: 16 amino acids. CDR1 is MNHNS and CDR2 is SASEGT in the germline V gene. CDR3 bases: TGTGCCAGCAGTGCGTCACAGGGTTGGGGGTACACTGAAGCTTTCTTT. Encoded protein: CASSASQGWGYTEAFF.

This chain's CDR3 is CASSPGQGATPLHF. The CDR3 DNA follows: TGTGCCAGCAGCCCCGGACAGGGAGCGACACCCCTCCACTTT. This chain links TRBV5-4 with TRBJ1-6; 8 bases align to TRBD1. The CDR3 loop spans 14 amino acids. The V and J ends lost 4 bases and 11 bases, in that order; junction bases with no gene match: 8. Germline lookup yields CDR1 SGHNT and CDR2 YYREEE (reference sequence).

The chain links TRBV5-1 to TRBJ2-7, with a weak D call TRBD1 (6 bases). The CDR3 covers 14 residues. V was clipped by 0 bases and J by 3 bases, with 10 bases between them. The germline V gene has CDR1 SGHRS and CDR2 YFSETQ. The CDR3 DNA reads TGCGCCAGCAGCTTGGACAGGGAATACTACGAGCAGTACTTC. Protein sequence: CASSLDREYYEQYF.

Details on this clone: This clone may be a read error of a much larger clone one base away. V usage is TRBV5-6 and J usage is TRBJ2-5; D is unresolved. CDR1 SGHDT and CDR2 YYEEEE come from the germline V gene. The CDR3 has 10 residues. Trimming took 4 bases from V and 4 from J, leaving 2 bases between them. This CDR3 is CASSGETQYF. CDR3 sequence (DNA): TGTGCCAGCAGCGGAGAGACCCAGTACTTC.